What follows is one T cell receptor (beta chain) and its context. This entry belongs to a study of monozygotic twins with inflammatory bowel disease. Germline CDR1 reads DFQATT; CDR2 reads SNEGSKA (reference sequence). The CDR3 has 16 residues. Each donor gave roughly 2.5 ml of peripheral blood. TCRdb reprocessed the 5' RACE reads and reports one entry per CDR3 protein, with no DNA. Its table records 330,000 or so distinct CDR3 sequences. The sample taken for sequencing was blood. The J gene is TRBJ2-2, the V gene TRBV20-1; without DNA, the TCRdb call of TRBD1 cannot be checked. The TCR originated in a human donor with ulcerative colitis or Crohn's disease, or a healthy co-twin of an affected twin (not recorded which). CDR3 in amino acids: CSARDEGGGDTGELFF.